This T cell receptor (beta chain) was retrieved from a study of cytomegalovirus exposure and HLA in healthy donors. About the research overall: Within the Caucasian-associated ancestry cluster were around 80% of the 398 genotyped donors.

Study conclusions and caveats: Specificity for CMV antigens was confirmed in vitro for a few of the CMV-associated chains. Per published reports, the classifier diagnosed cytomegalovirus status with high specificity and sensitivity.

Donors counted as nominally healthy when sampled, yet unrecorded immune exposures were likely. Vbeta (60) and Jbeta (13) primers were used in the PCR. The protocol was immunoSEQ multiplex PCR, while the TCRdb copy is restricted to in-frame clones and leaves out a portion. The repertoire consists of about 130,000 clones, with approximately 61% occurring once and the leading ten covering over 1.5%. A word on this clone: Its target is unknown.

The sample consisted of PBMCs. The clonotype originates from a human donor in good health.

The CDR3 protein is CASSFRGENTEAFF. CDR3 nucleotides: TGTGCCAGCAGCTTCAGGGGAGAGAACACTGAAGCTTTCTTT. This chain joins TRBV7-8 and TRBJ1-1; possible D gene TRBD1, 6 bases. The CDR3 loop spans 14 amino acids. Per germline, CDR1 SGHVS and CDR2 FQNEAQ. V lost 3 bases to trimming and J lost 1 base, with 9 bases between them.